These 21 T cell receptor beta chains originate from one sample sequenced in a study of blood T cell repertoires in COVID-19. Repertoires were generated with immunoSEQ multiplex PCR, while TCRdb's copy carries only in-frame clones and drops some. Counted here are approximately 93,000 clones, 86% occurring once; the ten biggest clones make up 25% to 30%. What was sequenced was peripheral blood. These receptors all stem from a man over 45 with active or convalescent COVID-19.

The table lists this clone with a few counts. The chain recombines TRBV2 with TRBJ1-1; no clear D. Trimming removed 6 bases from V and 3 bases from J, with 11 bases in between. Germline CDR1 SNHLY, CDR2 FYNNEI. The CDR3 loop spans 13 amino acids. DNA of the CDR3: TGTGCCAGCAGGGACGGGAGGGACACTGAAGCTTTCTTT. Translating gives CASRDGRDTEAFF.

V usage is TRBV11-3 and J usage is TRBJ2-3; the D gene is possibly TRBD1 (6 bases). Trimming removed 5 bases from V and 2 bases from J, with 11 bases in between. The CDR3 has 14 amino acids. Germline V lookup: CDR1 SGHNT, CDR2 YENEEA. The CDR3 here is CASSQRTATDTQYF. The DNA of the CDR3 is TGTGCCAGCAGCCAAAGGACAGCCACAGATACGCAGTATTTT. Filled out from reference TRBV11-3 and TRBJ2-3, the complete variable domain reads EAGVVQSPRYKIIEKKQPVAFWCNPISGHNTLYWYLQNLGQGPELLIRYENEEAVDDSQLPKDRFSAERLKGVDSTLKIQPAELGDSAVYLCASSQRTATDTQYFGPGTRLTVL.

This clone is a singleton in its sample. The chain is built from TRBV4-3 and TRBJ2-3; 12 nucleotides agree with TRBD1. Per the germline V gene, CDR1 is LGHNA and CDR2 is YSLEER. The CDR3 spans 18 residues. The J segment lost 4 bases and the V segment lost 1 base, leaving 9 bases of the junction unmatched. CDR3 residues: CASSQVGTGGRQADTQYF. DNA for the CDR3: TGCGCCAGCAGCCAAGTTGGGACAGGGGGCCGTCAGGCAGATACGCAGTATTTT.

This clone has more than one count but fewer than ten. The V and J genes are TRBV5-6 and TRBJ1-2; D remains unclear. Per the germline V gene, CDR1 is SGHDT and CDR2 is YYEEEE. Deletions cut 0 bases from V and 7 bases from J, with 10 bases between. CDR3 length: 13 residues. Here the CDR3 reads CASSLDLGGGYTF. In nucleotides, the CDR3 is TGTGCCAGCAGCTTGGATCTGGGAGGTGGCTACACCTTC.

V is TRBV19 and J is TRBJ2-5, with TRBD2 as a possible D gene (5 bases). From germline, CDR1 is LNHDA and CDR2 SQIVND (reference sequence). V gave up 3 bases and J gave up 2 bases, with 16 bases separating them. The length of the CDR3 is 16 residues. The CDR3 region is CASSMAGQLVQETQYF. The CDR3 DNA is TGTGCCAGTAGTATGGCGGGCCAGTTGGTACAAGAGACCCAGTACTTC.

The V and J genes are TRBV10-2 and TRBJ1-1; no clear D gene. Germline V gene data show CDR1 as WSHSY and CDR2 as SAAADI. This CDR3 has 11 residues. The V end was cut by 3 bases, the J end by 7 bases, with 6 bases between. The CDR3 DNA reads TGCGCCAGCAGTGATAGCCGTGAAGCTTTCTTT. It yields the protein CASSDSREAFF.

The gene calls are TRBV29-1 and TRBJ2-7; D call uncertain. V gave up 3 bases and J gave up 0 bases, with 9 bases separating them. The CDR3 runs 13 residues. CDR1 SQVTM and CDR2 ANQGSEA come from the germline V gene. CDR3 residues: CSVELRSSYEQYF. CDR3 nucleotide sequence: TGCAGCGTTGAGTTGAGGAGCTCCTACGAGCAGTACTTC.

The chain uses TRBV19 and TRBJ2-2, with 7 bases identical to TRBD1. Germline CDR1 is LNHDA and CDR2 is SQIVND (reference sequence). There are 15 residues in the CDR3. Trimming at V came to 5 bases and at J to 6 bases, leaving 9 bases not matched to a gene. DNA for the CDR3: TGTGCCAGTAGTGGCATTGGGCAGGGGGCCGGGGAGCTGTTTTTT. Protein product: CASSGIGQGAGELFF.

This clone has only a few counts. The genes are TRBV9 and TRBJ2-3, with a tentative D call TRBD2 (6 bases). In germline, CDR1 is SGDLS, CDR2 YYNGEE. Trimming removed 0 bases from V and 2 bases from J, with 13 bases in between. The CDR3 runs to 16 residues. The CDR3 DNA reads as TGTGCCAGCAGCGTAGAAGGCGGGACGTTCACAGATACGCAGTATTTT. The encoded protein is CASSVEGGTFTDTQYF.

The V gene is TRBV6-2 or TRBV6-3, the J gene TRBJ1-1; D might be TRBD1 (6 bases). The CDR3 runs 14 residues. The V gene's germline CDR1 is MNHEY and CDR2 SVGEGT. The germline V and J ends were trimmed by 5 bases and 3 bases, with 13 bases remaining between them. DNA of the CDR3: TGTGCCAGCAGTAGGGGGACCGCGGACACTGAAGCTTTCTTT. Protein product: CASSRGTADTEAFF.

V is TRBV18 and J is TRBJ1-5, with D tentatively TRBD1 (5 bases). Germline CDR1 KGHSH, CDR2 LQKENI. This CDR3 is built from 14 residues. V shed 0 bases and J shed 4 bases, with 7 bases lying between them. This CDR3 reads CASSPPSGNQPQHF. The DNA of the CDR3 is TGTGCCAGCTCACCACCGTCAGGGAATCAGCCCCAGCATTTT.

As regards this clone: The same CDR3 arises from other DNA sequences in this sample as well. V is TRBV12-5 and J is TRBJ1-1; D gene ambiguous. V lost 1 base and J lost 1, with 4 bases in between. Germline loops: CDR1 LGHNT, CDR2 FRNRAP. CDR3 length: 13 residues. The CDR3 DNA reads TGTGCTAGTGGTTTGGACAGGAACACTGAAGCTTTCTTT. Protein: CASGLDRNTEAFF. Looking up the rest from reference TRBV12-5 and TRBJ1-1 gives the full variable domain: DARVTQTPRHKVTEMGQEVTMRCQPILGHNTVFWYRQTMMQGLELLAYFRNRAPLDDSGMPKDRFSAEMPDATLATLKIQPSEPRDSAVYFCASGLDRNTEAFFGQGTRLTVV.

V is TRBV24-1 and J is TRBJ2-2; 9 bases line up with TRBD1. Germline V gives CDR1 KGHDR, CDR2 SFDVKD. V dropped 0 bases and J dropped 5; count of bases not matched to a gene: 3. This CDR3 has 16 amino acids. The CDR3 DNA sequence: TGTGCCACCAGTGATTTGGGGGACAGGGTAACCGGGGAGCTGTTTTTT. Translated, it gives CATSDLGDRVTGELFF.

This clone was detected only once. The rearrangement uses TRBV7-2 and TRBJ2-4; TRBD2 aligns across 11 bases. This CDR3 is 16 amino acids long. V gave up 5 bases and J gave up 5 bases; unmatched junction bases: 8. Germline CDR1 SGHTA, CDR2 FQGNSA. The CDR3: CASSRTSGSQQNIQYF. The CDR3 DNA reads TGTGCCAGCAGCCGGACTAGCGGGTCACAACAAAACATTCAGTACTTC.

A few counts support this clone. The chain recombines TRBV6-5 with TRBJ2-7, with TRBD1 as a possible D gene (6 bases). The length of the CDR3 is 14 residues. With 6 bases removed from V and 4 bases from J, the gap between germline ends came to 16 bases. The germline CDR1 and CDR2 sequences are MNHEY and SVGAGI. DNA for the CDR3: TGTGCCAGCAGGCTGGGGCCAGGGGAGTACGAGCAGTACTTC. Its translation is CASRLGPGEYEQYF.

The V call is TRBV18, the J call TRBJ2-1; TRBD1 might be the D (6 bases). CDR1 KGHSH and CDR2 LQKENI come from the germline V gene. The CDR3 is made up of 17 amino acids. Trimming removed 0 bases at V and 1 base at J, with 13 bases between. CDR3 protein: CASSPPAIGGSYNEQFF. The DNA of the CDR3 is TGTGCCAGCTCACCACCGGCCATAGGGGGTTCCTACAATGAGCAGTTCTTC.

This clone was observed a single time. This chain links TRBV3-1 (or the pseudogene TRBV3-2) with TRBJ2-3, with 9 bases fitting TRBD2. The CDR3 covers 15 residues. The J segment lost 2 bases and the V segment lost 6 bases, leaving 6 bases of the junction unmatched. Germline assignment: CDR1 LGHDT and CDR2 YNNKEL (reference sequence). The CDR3 reads CASRDSGGLTDTQYF. The CDR3 region has the DNA TGTGCCAGCAGGGATAGCGGGGGTCTCACAGATACGCAGTATTTT.

The chain carries TRBV7-9 and TRBJ1-4; 8 bases align to TRBD1. This CDR3 is built from 16 residues. The V gene's germline CDR1 is SEHNR and CDR2 FQNEAQ (reference sequence). V lost 4 bases and J lost 7; bases outside the gene matches: 11. The CDR3, as DNA: TGTGCCAGCAGCTCACTTCTTCAGGGGGCTTTTGAAAAACTGTTTTTT. Its protein is CASSSLLQGAFEKLFF. The variable domain in full, completed from reference TRBV7-9 and TRBJ1-4, reads DTGVSQNPRHKITKRGQNVTFRCDPISEHNRLYWYRQTLGQGPEFLTYFQNEAQLEKSRLLSDRFSAERPKGSFSTLEIQRTEQGDSAMYLCASSSLLQGAFEKLFFGSGTQLSVL.

The rearrangement links TRBV5-1 to TRBJ2-3; maybe TRBD1 (6 bases). The CDR3 has 13 amino acids. V shed 4 bases and J shed 2 bases, with 8 bases lying between them. The germline V gene encodes CDR1 SGHRS and CDR2 YFSETQ. DNA for the CDR3: TGCGCCAGCAGCGAGGGGGTCACAGATACGCAGTATTTT. Its translation is CASSEGVTDTQYF.

The chain has TRBV6-1 and TRBJ1-1; D remains unclear. The germline CDR1 and CDR2 sequences are MNHNS and SASEGT. Trimming shortened V by 2 bases and J by 1 base, and 11 bases separated the two germline ends. The CDR3 is made up of 15 amino acids. CDR3: CASSEPVTQNTEAFF. DNA of the CDR3: TGTGCCAGCAGTGAACCTGTGACACAGAACACTGAAGCTTTCTTT.

The chain carries TRBV2 and TRBJ1-4; D is uncertain. Germline V gene data show CDR1 as SNHLY and CDR2 as FYNNEI. V was cut by 2 bases and J by 7 bases, with 5 bases left in between. The length of the CDR3 is 12 residues. The CDR3 is CASSEISEKLFF. CDR3 in DNA: TGTGCCAGCAGTGAAATCAGTGAAAAACTGTTTTTT. The variable domain in full, completed from reference TRBV2 and TRBJ1-4, reads EPEVTQTPSHQVTQMGQEVILRCVPISNHLYFYWYRQILGQKVEFLVSFYNNEISEKSEIFDDQFSVERPDGSNFTLKIRSTKLEDSAMYFCASSEISEKLFFGSGTQLSVL.